This T cell receptor beta chain was retrieved from a study of tumor and adjacent non-tumor tissue in lung cancer. Whole-study results and caveats: Patients with more diverse tumor TCRs had worse survival.

In regard to this clonotype: The antigen is not known. This may come from a read error, since a much larger clone is one base off. Because it lacks the conserved phenylalanine or tryptophan at the end, this CDR3 is likely a read error.

The template was RNA from unsorted bulk tissue. A modified ARM-PCR protocol with three rounds of nested PCR amplified TCRbeta. TCRdb passed the multiplex PCR reads through MiXCR, listing each CDR3 protein once. The data show approximately 120,000 distinct CDR3 sequences, about 75% seen once. The germline V gene encodes CDR1 SGHRS and CDR2 YFSETQ. The CDR3 is 15 residues long. The V and J ends lost 0 bases and 6 bases respectively, with 15 bases between them. Input material: lung tumor tissue. The source of this sequence is a woman aged 60-75 years with non-small cell lung cancer. This rearrangement joins TRBV5-1 to TRBJ1-2; D gene unclear. The CDR3 sequence is CASSLAGPRTDGYTV. In DNA form, the CDR3 reads TGCGCCAGCAGCTTGGCCGGGCCCCGGACGGATGGCTACACCGTC.